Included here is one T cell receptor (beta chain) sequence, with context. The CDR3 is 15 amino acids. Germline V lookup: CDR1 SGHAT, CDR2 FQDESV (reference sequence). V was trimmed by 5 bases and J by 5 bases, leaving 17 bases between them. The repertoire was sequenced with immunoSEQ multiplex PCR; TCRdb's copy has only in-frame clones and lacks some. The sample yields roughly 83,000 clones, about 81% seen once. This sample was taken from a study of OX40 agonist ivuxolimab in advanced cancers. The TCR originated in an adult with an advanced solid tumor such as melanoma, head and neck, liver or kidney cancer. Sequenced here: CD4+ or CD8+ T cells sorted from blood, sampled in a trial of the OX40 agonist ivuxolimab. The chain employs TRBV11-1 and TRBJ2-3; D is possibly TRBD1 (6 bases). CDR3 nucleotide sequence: TGTGCCAGCAGCAACCATCAGGGGAAGGAAGATACGCAGTATTTT. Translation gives CASSNHQGKEDTQYF.